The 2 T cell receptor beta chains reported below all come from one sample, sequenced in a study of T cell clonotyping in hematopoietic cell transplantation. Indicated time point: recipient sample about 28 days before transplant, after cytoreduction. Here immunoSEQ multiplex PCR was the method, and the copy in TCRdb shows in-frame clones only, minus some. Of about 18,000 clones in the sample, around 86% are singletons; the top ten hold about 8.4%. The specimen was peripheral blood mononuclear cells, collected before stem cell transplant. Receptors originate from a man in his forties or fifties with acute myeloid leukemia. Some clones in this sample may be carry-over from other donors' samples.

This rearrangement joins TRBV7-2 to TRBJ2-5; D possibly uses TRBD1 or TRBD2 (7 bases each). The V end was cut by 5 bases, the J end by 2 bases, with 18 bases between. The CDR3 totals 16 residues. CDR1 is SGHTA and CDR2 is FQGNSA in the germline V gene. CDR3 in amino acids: CASSPQGGGYQETQYF. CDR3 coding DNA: TGTGCCAGCAGCCCTCAGGGGGGGGGCTATCAAGAGACCCAGTACTTC.

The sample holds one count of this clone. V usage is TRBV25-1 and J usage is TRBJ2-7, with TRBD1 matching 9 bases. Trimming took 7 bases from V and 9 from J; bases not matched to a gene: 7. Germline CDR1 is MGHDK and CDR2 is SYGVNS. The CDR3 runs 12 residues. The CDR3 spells CASMAQGAPQYF. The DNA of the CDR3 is TGTGCCAGCATGGCACAGGGGGCACCGCAGTACTTC.